This T cell receptor (beta chain) was recovered during a study of blood T cell repertoires in COVID-19 (TCRdb year 2020). Context from the whole study: The collaborator samples originated in the United States, Italy and Spain and spanned the acute and convalescent phases of COVID-19. Samples were obtained from the ongoing ImmuneRACE study (first 160 participants) and from 1,254 subjects provided by 6 global collaborators. The material from the prospective study consisted of cDNA or gDNA derived from T cells, B-cell-depleted T cells, or PBMCs. The sample metadata nearly always contained a de-identified subject ID, COVID-19 status, age in years and sex. A freely available public database, intended as a resource for researchers studying the immune response to SARS-CoV-2, is where the repertoires were released. Subjects who had been exposed to COVID-19, were actively infected with it, or had recovered from it provided the deeply sampled blood TCRbeta repertoires that made up the dataset. HLA class I and class II types, where available, came from metadata supplied by the sample provider rather than from assay-based typing. Broad study findings and their caveats: The quantity of clinical and demographic metadata differed by source and by participant and was supplied without curation.

From cysteine to phenylalanine, the CDR3 is 15 amino acids long. Only the CDR3 DNA is retained, 45 bases long and in frame from the first base. V lost 4 bases and J lost 11 bases, and the count of bases not matched to a germline gene is 10. Via the germline V gene, CDR1 is SNHLY and CDR2 FYNNEI. In the case of this clone: There is no known antigen for this receptor. Base qualities are not at hand, and no much larger clone is one base apart.

The immunoSEQ Assay, a bias-controlled multiplex PCR, was used to amplify TCRbeta CDR3 regions from genomic DNA. Processing in the source paper ran as follows. The number of nucleated cells in each sample was estimated from the amplification of reference gene primers within the assay. To quantify the absolute abundance of each unique TCRbeta CDR3 rearrangement, sequence reads were collapsed and filtered. For each sample, productive Simpson clonality was calculated as the square root of Simpson's diversity index across productive rearrangements. This is the immuneACCESS table as TCRdb keeps it, with only in-frame sequences that have V and J called. A part of the clones is gone; compared with another copy, unresolved V genes explain less than half, and the rest is unexplained. D and trimming were read from the DNA, whereas the V and J calls and clone size are those reported in that table. Across this sample there are 330,000 or so clones, with roughly 89% seen only once. The top ten clonotypes cover 9.5% to 10% of the sample.

In Seattle, one collaborating source enrolled patients while the infection was active and tracked those patients longitudinally over the course of disease. Collaborating institutions collected whole blood in K2EDTA tubes following their own protocols. For TCRbeta analysis, collaborators shipped samples in one of three forms: frozen whole blood, isolated PBMCs, or DNA extracted from either of those sample types. The V gene is TRBV2 and the J gene is TRBJ2-3; TRBD2 fits 12 bases in the junction. The TCR was taken from a young man with COVID-19, enrolled during active disease. Sequencing input: peripheral blood. The nucleotide sequence is given as TGTGCCAGCAGTGGATCTAGCGGGAGGGGCCGGGAGCAGTATTTT. Its translation is CASSGSSGRGREQYF.